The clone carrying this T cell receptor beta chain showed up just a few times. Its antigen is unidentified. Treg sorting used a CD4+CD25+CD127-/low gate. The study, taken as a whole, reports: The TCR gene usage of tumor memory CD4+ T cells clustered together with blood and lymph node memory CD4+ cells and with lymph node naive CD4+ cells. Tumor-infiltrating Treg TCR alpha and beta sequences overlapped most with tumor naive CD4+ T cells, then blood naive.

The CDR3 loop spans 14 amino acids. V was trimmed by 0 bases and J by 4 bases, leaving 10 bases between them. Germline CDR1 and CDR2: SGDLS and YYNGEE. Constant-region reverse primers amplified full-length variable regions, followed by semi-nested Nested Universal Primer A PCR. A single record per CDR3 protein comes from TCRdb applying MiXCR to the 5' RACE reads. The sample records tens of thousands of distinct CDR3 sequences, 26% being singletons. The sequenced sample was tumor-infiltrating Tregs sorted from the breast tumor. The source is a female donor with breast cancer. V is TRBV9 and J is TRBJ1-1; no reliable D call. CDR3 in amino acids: CASSVGVGSTEAFF. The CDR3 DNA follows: TGTGCCAGCAGCGTAGGTGTGGGAAGCACTGAAGCTTTCTTT.